This T cell receptor (beta chain) was documented in a study of cytomegalovirus exposure and HLA in healthy donors. CDR3 size: 17 residues. Trimming stripped 0 bases from V and 3 bases from J, with 14 bases between. The germline V gene encodes CDR1 MNHNS and CDR2 SASEGT. Every donor was a healthy person donating bone marrow. The study ran its PCR with 60 Vbeta and 13 Jbeta primers. Repertoires were generated with immunoSEQ multiplex PCR, while TCRdb's copy carries only in-frame clones and drops some. The sample lists about 160,000 clones; approximately 85% were seen once. Sequenced: PBMCs. The TCR comes from a man aged 45-60 years in good health and CMV-seropositive. V is TRBV6-1 and J is TRBJ1-4; D uncertain. This chain's CDR3 is CASSEAAGSAANEKLFF. CDR3 nucleotide sequence: TGTGCCAGCAGTGAAGCGGCGGGGTCGGCAGCTAATGAAAAACTGTTTTTT.